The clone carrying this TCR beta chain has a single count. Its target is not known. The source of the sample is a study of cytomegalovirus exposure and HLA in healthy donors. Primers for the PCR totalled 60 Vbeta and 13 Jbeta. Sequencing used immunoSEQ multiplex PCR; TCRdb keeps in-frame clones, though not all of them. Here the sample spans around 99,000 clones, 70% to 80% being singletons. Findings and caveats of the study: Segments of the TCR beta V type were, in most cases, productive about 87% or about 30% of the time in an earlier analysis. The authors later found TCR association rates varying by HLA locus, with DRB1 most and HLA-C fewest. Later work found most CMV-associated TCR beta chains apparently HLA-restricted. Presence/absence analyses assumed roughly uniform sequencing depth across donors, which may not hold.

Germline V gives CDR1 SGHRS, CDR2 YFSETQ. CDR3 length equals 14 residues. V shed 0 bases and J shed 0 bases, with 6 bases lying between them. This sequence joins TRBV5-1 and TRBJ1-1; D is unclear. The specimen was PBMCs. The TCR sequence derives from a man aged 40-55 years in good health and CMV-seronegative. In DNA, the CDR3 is TGCGCCAGCAGCTTGGCGCCTATGAACACTGAAGCTTTCTTT. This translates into CASSLAPMNTEAFF. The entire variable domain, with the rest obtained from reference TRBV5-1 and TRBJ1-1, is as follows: KAGVTQTPRYLIKTRGQQVTLSCSPISGHRSVSWYQQTPGQGLQFLFEYFSETQRNKGNFPGRFSGRQFSNSRSEMNVSTLELGDSALYLCASSLAPMNTEAFFGQGTRLTVV.